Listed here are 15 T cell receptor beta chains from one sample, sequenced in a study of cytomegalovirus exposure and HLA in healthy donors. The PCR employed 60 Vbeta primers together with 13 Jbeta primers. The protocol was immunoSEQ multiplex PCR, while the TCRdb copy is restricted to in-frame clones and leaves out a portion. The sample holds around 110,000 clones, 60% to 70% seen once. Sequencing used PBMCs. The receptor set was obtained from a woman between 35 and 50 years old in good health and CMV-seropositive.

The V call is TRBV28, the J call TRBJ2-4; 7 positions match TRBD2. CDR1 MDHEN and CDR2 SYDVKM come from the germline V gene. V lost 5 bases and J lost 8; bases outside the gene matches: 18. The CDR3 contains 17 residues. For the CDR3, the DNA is TGTGCCAGCAGTCCCCCGGGGGGAAGAAGTGTTTTGGACATTCAGTACTTC. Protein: CASSPPGGRSVLDIQYF.

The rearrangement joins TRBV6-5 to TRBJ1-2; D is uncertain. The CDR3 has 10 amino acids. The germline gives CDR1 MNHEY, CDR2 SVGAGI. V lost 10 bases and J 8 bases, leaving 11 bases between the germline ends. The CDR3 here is CATREGGYTF. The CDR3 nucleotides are TGTGCCACACGGGAAGGGGGCTACACCTTC.

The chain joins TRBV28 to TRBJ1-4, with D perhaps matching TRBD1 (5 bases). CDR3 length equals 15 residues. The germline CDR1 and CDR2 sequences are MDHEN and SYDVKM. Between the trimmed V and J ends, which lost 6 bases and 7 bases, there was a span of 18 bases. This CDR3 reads CASRNKVRVGEKLFF. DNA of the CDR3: TGTGCCAGCAGGAATAAGGTCAGGGTCGGTGAAAAACTGTTTTTT.

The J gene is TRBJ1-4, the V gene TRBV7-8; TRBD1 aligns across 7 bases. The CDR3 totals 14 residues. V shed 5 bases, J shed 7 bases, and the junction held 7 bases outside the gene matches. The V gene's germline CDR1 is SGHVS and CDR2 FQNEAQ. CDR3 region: CASSPTTGSEKLFF. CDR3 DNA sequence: TGTGCCAGCAGCCCAACGACAGGGAGTGAAAAACTGTTTTTT.

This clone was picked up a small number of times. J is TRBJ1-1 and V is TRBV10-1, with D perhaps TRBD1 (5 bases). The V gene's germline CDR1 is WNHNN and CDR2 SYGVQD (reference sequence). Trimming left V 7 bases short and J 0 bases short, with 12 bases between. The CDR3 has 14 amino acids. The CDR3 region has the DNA TGCGCCAGCAACCCGACAGCGATGAACACTGAAGCTTTCTTT. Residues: CASNPTAMNTEAFF.

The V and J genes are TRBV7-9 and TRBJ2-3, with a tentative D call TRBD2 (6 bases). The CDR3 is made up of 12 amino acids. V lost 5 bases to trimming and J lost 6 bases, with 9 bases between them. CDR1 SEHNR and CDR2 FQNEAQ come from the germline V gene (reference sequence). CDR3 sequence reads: CASSLTSDTQYF. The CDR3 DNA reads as TGTGCCAGCAGCCTAACTAGCGATACGCAGTATTTT.

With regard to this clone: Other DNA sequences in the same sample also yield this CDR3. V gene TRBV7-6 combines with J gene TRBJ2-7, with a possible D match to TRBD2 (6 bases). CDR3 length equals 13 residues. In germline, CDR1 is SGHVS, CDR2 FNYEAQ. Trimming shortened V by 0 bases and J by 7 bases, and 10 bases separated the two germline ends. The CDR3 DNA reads TGTGCCAGCAGCTTAGCGGGAGGTCTTGAGCAGTACTTC. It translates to CASSLAGGLEQYF. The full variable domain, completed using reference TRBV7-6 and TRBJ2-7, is GAGVSQSPRYKVTKRGQDVALRCDPISGHVSLYWYRQALGQGPEFLTYFNYEAQQDKSGLPNDRFSAERPEGSISTLTIQRTEQRDSAMYRCASSLAGGLEQYFGPGTRLTVT.

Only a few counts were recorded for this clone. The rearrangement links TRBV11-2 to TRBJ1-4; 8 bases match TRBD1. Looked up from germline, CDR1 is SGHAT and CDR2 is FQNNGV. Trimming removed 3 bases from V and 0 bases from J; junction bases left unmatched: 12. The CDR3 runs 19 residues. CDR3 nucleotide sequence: TGTGCCAGCAGCTTTCCAGGGACAGGAGGATGGGCAACTAATGAAAAACTGTTTTTT. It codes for CASSFPGTGGWATNEKLFF.

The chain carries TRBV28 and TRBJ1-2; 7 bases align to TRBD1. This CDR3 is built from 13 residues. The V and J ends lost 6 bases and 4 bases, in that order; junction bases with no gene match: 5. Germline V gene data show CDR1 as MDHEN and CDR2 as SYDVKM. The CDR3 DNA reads TGTGCCAGCAGGCCCAGGGGGACCTATGGCTACACCTTC. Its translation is CASRPRGTYGYTF.

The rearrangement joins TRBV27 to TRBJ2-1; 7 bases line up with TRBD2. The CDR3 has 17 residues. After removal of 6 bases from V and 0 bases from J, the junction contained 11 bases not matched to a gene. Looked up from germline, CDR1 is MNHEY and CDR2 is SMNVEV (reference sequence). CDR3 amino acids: CASSRDYLMSSYNEQFF. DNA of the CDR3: TGTGCCAGCAGCCGGGACTACCTAATGAGCTCCTACAATGAGCAGTTCTTC.

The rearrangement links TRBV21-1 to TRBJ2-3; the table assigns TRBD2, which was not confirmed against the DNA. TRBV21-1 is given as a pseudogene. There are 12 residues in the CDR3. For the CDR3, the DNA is TGTGCCGGCTATCGGGGGACAGATACGCAGTATTTT. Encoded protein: CAGYRGTDTQYF.

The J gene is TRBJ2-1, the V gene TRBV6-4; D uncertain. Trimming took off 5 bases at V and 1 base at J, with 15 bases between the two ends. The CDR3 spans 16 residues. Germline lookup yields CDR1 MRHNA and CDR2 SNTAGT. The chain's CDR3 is CASSKTPALSYNEQFF. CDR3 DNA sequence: TGTGCCAGCAGTAAGACACCAGCCTTATCCTACAATGAGCAGTTCTTC.

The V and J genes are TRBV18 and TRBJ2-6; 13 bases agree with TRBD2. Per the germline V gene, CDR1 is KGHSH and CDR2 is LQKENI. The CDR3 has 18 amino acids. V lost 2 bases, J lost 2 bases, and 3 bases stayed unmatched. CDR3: CASSPWTSGSAGANVLTF. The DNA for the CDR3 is TGTGCCAGCTCACCATGGACTAGCGGGAGTGCTGGGGCCAACGTCCTGACTTTC. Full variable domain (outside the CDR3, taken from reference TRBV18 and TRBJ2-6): NAGVMQNPRHLVRRRGQEARLRCSPMKGHSHVYWYRQLPEEGLKFMVYLQKENIIDESGMPKERFSAEFPKEGPSILRIQQVVRGDSAAYFCASSPWTSGSAGANVLTFGAGSRLTVL.

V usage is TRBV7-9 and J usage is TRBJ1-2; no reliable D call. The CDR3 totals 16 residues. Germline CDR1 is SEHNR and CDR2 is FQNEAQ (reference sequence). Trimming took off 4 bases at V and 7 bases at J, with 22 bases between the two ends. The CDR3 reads CASSSALGTKSAGYTF. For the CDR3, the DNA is TGTGCCAGCAGCTCAGCCCTTGGTACTAAGAGCGCTGGCTACACCTTC.

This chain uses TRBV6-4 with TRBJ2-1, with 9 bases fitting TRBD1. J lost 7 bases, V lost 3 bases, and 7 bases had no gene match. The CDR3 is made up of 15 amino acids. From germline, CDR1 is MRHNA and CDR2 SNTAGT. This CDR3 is CASSEMDRGGNEQFF. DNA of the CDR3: TGTGCCAGCAGTGAGATGGACAGGGGCGGAAATGAGCAGTTCTTC.